Below, 24 T cell receptor beta chains from the same sample are listed, as sequenced in a study of T cells expressing NK-cell markers. TCRdb reanalyzed the 5' RACE reads, giving one entry per CDR3 protein sequence and no DNA. The sample is made up of some 150,000 distinct CDR3 sequences, and the top ten hold around 12% of it. The sequencing sample was made of blood T cells: a sorted CD56 or NKG2C T cell subset, CD4+ or CD8+ T cells, or bulk PBMC T cells (not recorded which). The receptors derive from a man younger than 35 in good health.

The chain recombines TRBV20-1 with TRBJ1-5; TCRdb proposes TRBD1, but this gene call is untestable without DNA. Per the germline V gene, CDR1 is DFQATT and CDR2 is SNEGSKA (reference sequence). The CDR3 runs 14 residues. The CDR3 region is CSAPGGMGNQPQHF.

V gene TRBV2 combines with J gene TRBJ1-1; TCRdb names TRBD1, which stays unverified in the absence of DNA. CDR3 length: 14 amino acids. Germline V gene sequence: CDR1 SNHLY, CDR2 FYNNEI. This CDR3 is CASTGGQVNTEAFF. The full variable domain, with the rest looked up from reference TRBV2 and TRBJ1-1, is EPEVTQTPSHQVTQMGQEVILRCVPISNHLYFYWYRQILGQKVEFLVSFYNNEISEKSEIFDDQFSVERPDGSNFTLKIRSTKLEDSAMYFCASTGGQVNTEAFFGQGTRLTVV.

This chain uses TRBV12-3 or TRBV12-4 with TRBJ2-5; no DNA is available, so the TRBD2 call from TCRdb remains unchecked. The CDR3 sequence is 12 residues long. The CDR3 spells CASGRVLETQYF.

V gene TRBV20-1 combines with J gene TRBJ2-7. Germline CDR1 DFQATT, CDR2 SNEGSKA (reference sequence). The CDR3 has 15 amino acids. CDR3 protein: CSATGDSRLSYEQYF.

CDR3 amino acids: CSGQGIEETQYF. The chain employs TRBV20-1 and TRBJ2-5. The CDR3 has 12 amino acids. Germline values: CDR1 DFQATT, CDR2 SNEGSKA (reference sequence).

The chain has TRBV3-1 and TRBJ2-5; TCRdb names TRBD2, which stays unverified in the absence of DNA. The CDR3 loop spans 18 amino acids. The V gene's germline CDR1 is LGHDT and CDR2 YNNKEL (reference sequence). The CDR3 sequence: CASSQVEGWLAGRETQYF.

The chain has TRBV2 and TRBJ2-7. This CDR3 has 13 residues. Germline CDR1 SNHLY, CDR2 FYNNEI. The CDR3: CASSGVGLHEQYF.

The chain links TRBV20-1 to TRBJ2-3; the D call from TCRdb, TRBD2, cannot be confirmed without DNA. CDR3 length equals 18 residues. Looked up from germline, CDR1 is DFQATT and CDR2 is SNEGSKA (reference sequence). The CDR3 here is CSARTNTYDAGGTDTQYF.

The chain employs TRBV10-2 and TRBJ2-3. The CDR3 covers 14 residues. Looked up from germline, CDR1 is WSHSY and CDR2 is SAAADI. The CDR3 protein is CASSPTGGTDTQYF.

CDR3 region: CAWGAPLAPLSYEQYF. The V and J genes are TRBV30 and TRBJ2-7; there is no DNA to check the TCRdb D call of TRBD2. Germline CDR1 reads GTSNPN; CDR2 reads SVGIG (reference sequence). The CDR3 is 16 amino acids.

The CDR3 reads CASSQGLPLNSPLHF. The rearrangement joins TRBV5-1 to TRBJ1-6; with no DNA, the TCRdb D assignment of TRBD1 cannot be verified. CDR3 length: 15 residues. The germline V gene has CDR1 SGHRS and CDR2 YFSETQ.

The rearrangement links TRBV10-3 to TRBJ2-2; there is no DNA to check the TCRdb D call of TRBD2. Germline CDR1 reads ENHRY; CDR2 reads SYGVKD. This CDR3 spans 16 amino acids. The CDR3: CAISDSTQSGTGELFF.

This rearrangement joins TRBV12-3 or TRBV12-4 to TRBJ2-3. The CDR3 has 12 amino acids. This chain's CDR3 is CASSQEADTQYF.

The chain has TRBV3-1 and TRBJ2-1; TCRdb calls TRBD2, which cannot be checked without DNA. The CDR3 is 17 residues long. Looked up from germline, CDR1 is LGHDT and CDR2 is YNNKEL (reference sequence). The CDR3 is CASSQVLAGLGSGEQFF.

The chain recombines TRBV28 with TRBJ2-2; TCRdb gives TRBD1 as the D gene, but with no DNA this cannot be confirmed. Germline CDR1 MDHEN, CDR2 SYDVKM. CDR3 length equals 16 residues. The chain's CDR3 is CASSYWGTANTGELFF. Filled out from reference TRBV28 and TRBJ2-2, the complete variable domain reads DVKVTQSSRYLVKRTGEKVFLECVQDMDHENMFWYRQDPGLGLRLIYFSYDVKMKEKGDIPEGYSVSREKKERFSLILESASTNQTSMYLCASSYWGTANTGELFFGEGSRLTVL.

The gene calls are TRBV7-2 and TRBJ2-7; no DNA is available, so the TRBD1 call from TCRdb remains unchecked. CDR3 length equals 16 residues. CDR1 and CDR2 (germline): SGHTA, FQGNSA. CDR3 sequence reads: CASSSMLLGQGSEQYF.

The V call is TRBV20-1, the J call TRBJ2-1; TCRdb's D gene call, TRBD1, goes unchecked for lack of DNA. The CDR3 sequence is 16 residues long. Germline CDR1 reads DFQATT; CDR2 reads SNEGSKA (reference sequence). CDR3 region: CSAPFAGLTLGHEQFF.

The rearrangement links TRBV20-1 to TRBJ2-7; TCRdb outputs TRBD2, but without DNA this stays unchecked. The CDR3 length is 17 residues. Germline lookup yields CDR1 DFQATT and CDR2 SNEGSKA (reference sequence). CDR3 region: CSALSGTSGRAFYEQYF.

The rearrangement joins TRBV12-5 to TRBJ2-1; the TRBD2 assignment by TCRdb is unverifiable without DNA. The CDR3 is 16 residues long. CDR1 is LGHNT, CDR2 FRNRAP, per germline. The CDR3 region is CASGFSGTDDYNEQFF.

The CDR3 sequence is CASSQDVSGPQETQYF. The J gene is TRBJ2-5, the V gene TRBV4-2; there is no DNA to check the TCRdb D call of TRBD2. Germline CDR1 and CDR2: LGHNA and YNFKEQ. The CDR3 runs 16 residues.

This rearrangement joins TRBV3-1 to TRBJ2-1; TCRdb selects TRBD1, and the lack of DNA leaves this call unchecked. CDR3 length: 15 residues. Germline CDR1 and CDR2: LGHDT and YNNKEL (reference sequence). The CDR3 loop reads CASSQDWGWGNEQFF.

The chain uses TRBV6-6 and TRBJ1-1. The germline V gene encodes CDR1 MNHNY and CDR2 SVGAGI (reference sequence). This CDR3 is 13 amino acids long. This CDR3 is CASSYALNTEAFF.

The chain couples TRBV30 to TRBJ1-2. The germline CDR1 and CDR2 sequences are GTSNPN and SVGIG (reference sequence). The CDR3 spans 12 residues. The CDR3 loop is CAWRESIDGYTF.

The CDR3 here is CASSLDTFAKNIQYF. The chain couples TRBV7-2 to TRBJ2-4. Germline V gene data show CDR1 as SGHTA and CDR2 as FQGNSA. This CDR3 is built from 15 residues.